The count of the clone carrying this T cell receptor beta chain is one. The data belong to a study of cytomegalovirus exposure and HLA in healthy donors. On the study more broadly: The 100 to 150 validation repertoires, a later analysis reported, used the same platform as the approximately 670 repertoires from the first cohort.

Sequencing was performed with immunoSEQ multiplex PCR; in TCRdb, only in-frame clones are kept and a portion is missing. The sample includes about 250,000 clones, around 87% of them seen just once. The specimen was PBMCs. This receptor was identified in a young man in good health and CMV-seronegative.

The CDR3 DNA reads TGCGCCAGCAGACCGACAGGGGCCAACTATGGCTACACCTTC. This gives the protein CASRPTGANYGYTF. The V gene is TRBV5-1, the J gene TRBJ1-2; 8 positions agree with TRBD1. The germline V gene encodes CDR1 SGHRS and CDR2 YFSETQ. CDR3 length: 14 residues. V trimming: 5 bases; J trimming: 2 bases; junction bases outside the gene matches: 5.